The TCR beta chain described here comes from a study of blood T cell repertoires in COVID-19. Study in general: Sample material is recorded as cDNA or gDNA derived from T cells, B-cell-depleted T cells, or PBMCs.

Per the study methods: Using reference gene primer amplification, nucleated cell counts were estimated. TCRdb's copy holds only in-frame clones and misses some; the assay was immunoSEQ multiplex PCR. The DNA was the basis for D and trimming; V, J and clone size are from that table. The sample has 250,000 to 350,000 clones, roughly 83% seen once. Unmatched junction bases numbered 2, after V lost 3 bases and J lost 5 bases. The CDR3 runs 13 residues. Per the germline V gene, CDR1 is LNHDA and CDR2 is SQIVND (reference sequence). Patients of the Seattle cohort, enrolled during active infection, were followed longitudinally.

The chain links TRBV19 to TRBJ1-2; 8 bases map to TRBD1. This clonotype was obtained from a human donor with COVID-19, enrolled during active disease. The donor label of this sample is uncertain. Sequencing used peripheral blood. CDR3: CASSMDREYGYTF. CDR3 bases: TGTGCCAGTAGTATGGACAGGGAATATGGCTACACCTTC. Looking up the rest from reference TRBV19 and TRBJ1-2 gives the full variable domain: DGGITQSPKYLFRKEGQNVTLSCEQNLNHDAMYWYRQDPGQGLRLIYYSQIVNDFQKGDIAEGYSVSREKKESFPLTVTSAQKNPTAFYLCASSMDREYGYTFGSGTRLTVV.